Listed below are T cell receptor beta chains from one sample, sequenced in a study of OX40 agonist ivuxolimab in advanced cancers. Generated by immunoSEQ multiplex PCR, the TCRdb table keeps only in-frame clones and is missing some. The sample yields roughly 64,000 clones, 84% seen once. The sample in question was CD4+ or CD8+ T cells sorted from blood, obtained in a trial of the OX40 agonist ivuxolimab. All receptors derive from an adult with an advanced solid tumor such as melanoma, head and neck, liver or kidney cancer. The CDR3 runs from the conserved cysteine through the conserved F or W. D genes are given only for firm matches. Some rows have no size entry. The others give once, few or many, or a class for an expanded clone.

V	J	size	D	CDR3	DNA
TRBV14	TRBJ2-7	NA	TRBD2	CASSRLAGVGNEQYF	TGTGCCAGCAGCCGACTAGCGGGAGTAGGTAACGAGCAGTACTTC
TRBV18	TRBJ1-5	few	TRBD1	CASSPSQGGNQPQHF	TGTGCCAGCTCACCCTCACAGGGGGGAAATCAGCCCCAGCATTTT
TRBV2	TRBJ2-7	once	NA	CASSESPQLSYEQYF	TGTGCCAGCAGTGAGAGTCCGCAGTTATCCTACGAGCAGTACTTC
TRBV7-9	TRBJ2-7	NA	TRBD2	CASSLGAGLADEQYF	TGTGCCAGCAGCTTAGGCGCGGGACTAGCGGACGAGCAGTACTTC
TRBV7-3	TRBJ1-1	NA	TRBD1	CASSLTPWTGWNTEAFF	TGTGCCAGCAGCTTAACCCCTTGGACAGGGTGGAACACTGAAGCTTTCTTT
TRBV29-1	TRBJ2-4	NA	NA	CSVRVALAKNIQYF	TGCAGCGTTCGCGTGGCTTTGGCCAAAAACATTCAGTACTTC
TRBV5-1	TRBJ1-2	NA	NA	CASGLSAEAGYTF	TGCGCCAGCGGCTTGAGTGCCGAGGCTGGCTACACCTTC
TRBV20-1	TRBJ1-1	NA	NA	CSARTGTEAFF	TGCAGTGCTAGAACAGGGACTGAAGCTTTCTTT
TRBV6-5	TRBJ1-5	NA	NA	CASSYSWGGSNQPQHF	TGTGCCAGCAGTTACTCGTGGGGAGGTAGCAATCAGCCCCAGCATTTT
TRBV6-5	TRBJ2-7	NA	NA	CASSYSWWGSSYEQYF	TGTGCCAGCAGTTACTCGTGGTGGGGAAGCTCCTACGAGCAGTACTTC
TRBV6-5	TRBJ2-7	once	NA	CASRPTDTSAYEQYF	TGTGCCAGCCGCCCGACCGACACGTCGGCCTACGAGCAGTACTTC
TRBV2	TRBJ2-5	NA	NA	CASKGGSQETQYF	TGTGCCAGCAAGGGTGGCAGCCAAGAGACCCAGTACTTC
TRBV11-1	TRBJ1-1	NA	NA	CASSLRGFNTEAFF	TGTGCCAGCAGCTTGAGGGGCTTTAACACTGAAGCTTTCTTT
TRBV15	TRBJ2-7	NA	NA	CATSRDNNRGRIQYF	TGTGCCACCAGCAGAGATAATAACCGGGGCCGAATTCAGTACTTC
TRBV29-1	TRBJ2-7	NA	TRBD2	CSVLGTSGIEQYF	TGCAGCGTTCTCGGGACTAGCGGGATCGAGCAGTACTTC
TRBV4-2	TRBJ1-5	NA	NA	CASSQEPDQPQHF	TGTGCCAGCAGCCAAGAACCAGATCAGCCCCAGCATTTT
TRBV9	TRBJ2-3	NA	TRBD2	CASSVAGGLDTDTQYF	TGTGCCAGCAGCGTAGCGGGGGGGCTGGACACAGATACGCAGTATTTT
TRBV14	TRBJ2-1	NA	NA	CASSERGRPLDFEQFF	TGTGCCAGCAGTGAAAGAGGACGGCCCTTGGATTTTGAGCAGTTCTTC
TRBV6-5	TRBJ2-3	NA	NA	CASSPRPEGTDTQYF	TGTGCCAGCAGTCCCAGGCCGGAAGGAACAGATACGCAGTATTTT
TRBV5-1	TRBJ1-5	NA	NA	CASSNSGREGSPQHF	TGCGCCAGCAGCAATTCAGGACGGGAAGGATCGCCCCAGCATTTT
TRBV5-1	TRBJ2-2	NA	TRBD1	CASSSTGEWTGELFF	TGCGCCAGCAGCTCGACAGGGGAATGGACCGGGGAGCTGTTTTTT
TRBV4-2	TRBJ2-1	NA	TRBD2	CASSQGLAGDGNEQFF	TGTGCCAGCAGCCAAGGCCTAGCGGGAGATGGCAATGAGCAGTTCTTC
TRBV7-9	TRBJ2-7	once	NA	CASSLGLEQYF	TGTGCCAGCAGCTTGGGGTTAGAGCAGTACTTC
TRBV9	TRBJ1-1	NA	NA	CASSPRSANTEAFF	TGTGCCAGCAGCCCCCGGTCGGCGAACACTGAAGCTTTCTTT
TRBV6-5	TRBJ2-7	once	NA	CASSYQGRPYEQYF	TGTGCCAGCAGTTACCAGGGTCGACCTTACGAGCAGTACTTC
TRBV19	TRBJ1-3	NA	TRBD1	CASSIPGQATSGNTIYF	TGTGCCAGTAGTATTCCGGGACAGGCTACCTCTGGAAACACCATATATTTT
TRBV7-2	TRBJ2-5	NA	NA	CASSSGQLETQYF	TGTGCCAGCAGCTCCGGACAGTTGGAGACCCAGTACTTC
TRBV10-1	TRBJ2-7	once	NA	CASSAPEASVYEQYF	TGCGCCAGCAGTGCCCCCGAGGCCTCGGTCTACGAGCAGTACTTC
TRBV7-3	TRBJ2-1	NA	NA	CASSLSHPYNEQFF	TGTGCCAGCAGCTTATCCCACCCCTACAATGAGCAGTTCTTC
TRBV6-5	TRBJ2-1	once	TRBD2	CASSYPGGGSYNEQFF	TGTGCCAGCAGTTACCCCGGGGGGGGGTCATACAATGAGCAGTTCTTC